The entry that follows covers one T cell receptor beta chain sequence. The data are from a study of blood T cells in healthy people across ages. Primers used in a second PCR of roughly 7 to 12 cycles were a sample-barcoded 5' primer and a J-beta primer mix. MiXCR, applied by TCRdb to the 5' RACE reads, yields one record per CDR3 protein. The sample carries hundreds of thousands of distinct CDR3 sequences, approximately 24% recorded once. This CDR3 is built from 14 residues. Germline values: CDR1 SGHTA, CDR2 FQGNSA. This same sample was also part of a study on T cells of mothers and their children. That study adds: RNA extracted was entirely used for cDNA synthesis, approximately 1.5 ug per 15 ul. Related and unrelated pairs show similar thymic shaping of TCR recombination output.

This rearrangement joins TRBV7-2 to TRBJ2-5, with unresolved D. The J call is in doubt because the DNA end fits TRBJ2-7 better. The TCR originated in a boy aged 5-17 years in good health. The specimen was blood. Here the CDR3 reads CASSQSMALSEQYF. The CDR3 DNA is TGTGCCAGCAGCCAGTCAATGGCCCTCTCCGAGCAGTACTTC.